Below are 6 T cell receptor beta chains sequenced from a single sample in a study of cytomegalovirus exposure and HLA in healthy donors. The primer mix had 60 Vbeta and 13 Jbeta primers. Using immunoSEQ multiplex PCR, the repertoire was profiled, and TCRdb retains in-frame clones only, with some absent. The sample lists more than 100,000 clones, approximately 64% seen once, with under 2.5% in the top ten. The sequenced material came from PBMCs. These receptor sequences come from a woman aged 40-49 years in good health and CMV-seronegative.

V gene TRBV9 combines with J gene TRBJ1-2; D is unresolved. This CDR3 has 13 residues. The V gene lost 2 bases and the J gene lost 6 bases, with 11 bases spanning the gap. CDR1 and CDR2 from the germline V gene are SGDLS and YYNGEE. CDR3 nucleotide sequence: TGTGCCAGCAGCGTTATCCACGGGGATGGCTACACCTTC. Its protein is CASSVIHGDGYTF.

The V call is TRBV10-2, the J call TRBJ2-3, with TRBD2 as a possible D gene (5 bases). Per the germline V gene, CDR1 is WSHSY and CDR2 is SAAADI. Trimming took off 0 bases at V and 1 base at J, with 11 bases between the two ends. This CDR3 spans 16 amino acids. CDR3 loop: CASSESIRGGTDTQYF. CDR3 bases: TGCGCCAGCAGTGAGTCTATCCGGGGTGGCACAGATACGCAGTATTTT.

V usage is TRBV5-6 and J usage is TRBJ1-3; 9 nucleotides align to TRBD1. Germline assignment: CDR1 SGHDT and CDR2 YYEEEE. This CDR3 spans 15 amino acids. V trimming: 4 bases; J trimming: 3 bases; junction bases outside the gene matches: 5. Here the CDR3 reads CASSLRDRVGNTIYF. CDR3 in DNA: TGTGCCAGCAGCCTCCGGGACAGGGTTGGAAACACCATATATTTT.

This clone has only a few counts. The chain carries TRBV6-5 and TRBJ2-7, with D possibly TRBD2 on 7 matching bases. CDR3 length equals 16 residues. V shed 2 bases and J shed 4 bases, with 18 bases lying between them. CDR1 MNHEY and CDR2 SVGAGI come from the germline V gene. The DNA of the CDR3 is TGTGCCAGCAGTTACCATTCTGAGGGGGGGCGTTACGAGCAGTACTTC. It specifies CASSYHSEGGRYEQYF.

The chain is built from TRBV4-2 and TRBJ1-1; TRBD1 is a possible D gene (6 bases). V lost 0 bases and J 4 bases, leaving 12 bases between the germline ends. This CDR3 region has 15 residues. CDR1 is LGHNA and CDR2 is YNFKEQ in the germline V gene. The DNA of the CDR3 is TGTGCCAGCAGCCAAGATCGTCCAGGGGCCACTGAAGCTTTCTTT. Encoded protein: CASSQDRPGATEAFF.

The chain couples TRBV6-6 to TRBJ1-5; 7 bases match TRBD1. J was trimmed by 4 bases and V by 6 bases; bases with no gene match: 12. CDR1 is MNHNY, CDR2 SVGAGI, per germline (reference sequence). CDR3 size: 16 residues. The CDR3 DNA reads TGTGCCAGCAGCTACCTACGCGCGGACAGGAATCAGCCCCAGCATTTT. It encodes CASSYLRADRNQPQHF.